Listed here is a single T cell receptor beta chain. Germline V gene data show CDR1 as MNHNY and CDR2 as SVGAGI (reference sequence). Losses at the gene ends were 7 bases for V and 7 bases for J; bases not matched to a gene: 3. The CDR3 covers 13 residues. This sample stems from a study of blood T cell repertoires in COVID-19. Whole-study context: Sites across the United States, Italy and Spain contributed samples from acute and convalescent COVID-19. From T cells, B-cell-depleted T cells, or PBMCs came the material, which was cDNA or gDNA.

Study processing details: It was from reference gene primer amplification that nucleated cell counts were estimated. Data came from immunoSEQ multiplex PCR; TCRdb stores just in-frame clones and leaves some out. V and J calls and clone size follow that table, whereas D and trimming were derived from the DNA. The data show over 200,000 clones, with under 90% seen just once and 15% to 20% held by the top ten. V and J are TRBV6-6 and TRBJ1-6; TRBD1 agrees at 8 bases. Input material: peripheral blood. This receptor was taken from an elderly woman with active or convalescent COVID-19. DNA for the CDR3: TGTGCCAGCATTGGACAGGGAAATTCACCCCTCCACTTT. Translated, it gives CASIGQGNSPLHF.